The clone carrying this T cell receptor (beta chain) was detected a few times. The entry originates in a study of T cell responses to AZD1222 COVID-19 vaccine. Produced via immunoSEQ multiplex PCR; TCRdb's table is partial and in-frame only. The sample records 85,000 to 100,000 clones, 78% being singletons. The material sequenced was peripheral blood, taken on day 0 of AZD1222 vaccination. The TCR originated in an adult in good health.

The CDR3 nucleotides read TGTGCCAGCAGTTCGTGGGGTGAGCAGTTCTTC. Protein product: CASSSWGEQFF. The chain is built from TRBV27 and TRBJ2-1; no definite D call. From germline, CDR1 is MNHEY and CDR2 SMNVEV (reference sequence). The germline V and J ends were trimmed by 4 bases and 9 bases, with 7 bases remaining between them. The CDR3 is 11 residues long.